This T cell receptor (beta chain) was profiled in a study of T cells in Graves' hyperthyroidism and ophthalmopathy. Findings and caveats of the study: Blood also held most thyroid clonotypes expanded beyond 0.001. Onset of ophthalmopathy came a median about 6.5 months after the model predicted it.

Based on clinical symptoms, serum thyroxine and TRAb, thyroid ultrasound and orbital computed tomography, diagnoses were reached. Amplified regions were TCR beta CDR3 sequences from RNA transcripts. TCR CDR3 regions were first amplified by RT-PCR with HTBI primers. One entry per CDR3 protein results from TCRdb running MiXCR on the multiplex PCR reads. The table lists under 700,000 distinct CDR3 sequences, roughly 50% of them singletons. With regard to this clonotype: Its antigen is not known.

The sequence derives from a woman aged 18-29 years with Graves' hyperthyroidism. Material for sequencing was peripheral blood or thyroid tissue (not recorded which).

CDR3 nucleotides: TGTGCCAGCAGGCCCACAGGGAACCACGAGCAGTACTTC. This codes for CASRPTGNHEQYF. The chain uses TRBV11-2 and TRBJ2-7; possibly TRBD1 for D (6 bases). The germline V gene has CDR1 SGHAT and CDR2 FQNNGV. The CDR3 covers 13 residues. The V end was cut by 6 bases, the J end by 5 bases, with 14 bases between.